One and the same sample provided the 2 T cell receptor beta chains below, sequenced in a study of T-cell memory formation after mild COVID-19. TCRdb passed the 5' RACE reads through MiXCR, listing each CDR3 protein once. The data show about 560,000 distinct CDR3 sequences, about 20% seen once. Material: PBMCs or a T cell subset sorted from them (not recorded which). These receptors were taken from an adult woman who had mild COVID-19 (a few samples of this study predate the infection). Cell type and time point are not known.

The V gene is TRBV7-8, the J gene TRBJ1-2; 7 positions match TRBD1. Germline CDR1 and CDR2: SGHVS and FQNEAQ. This CDR3 spans 18 amino acids. The junction had 23 bases not matched to a gene; V was cut back by 5 bases and J by 8 bases. CDR3 sequence reads: CASSLISETGRSYIGYTF. Here the CDR3 DNA reads TGTGCCAGCAGCCTAATTTCCGAGACAGGGCGATCATATATCGGCTACACCTTC. The full variable domain, in which reference TRBV7-8 and TRBJ1-2 provide the parts outside the CDR3, is GAGVSQSPRYKVAKRGQDVALRCDPISGHVSLFWYQQALGQGPEFLTYFQNEAQLDKSGLPSDRFFAERPEGSVSTLKIQRTQQEDSAVYLCASSLISETGRSYIGYTFGSGTRLTVV.

This clonotype showed up just a few times. The chain carries TRBV9 and TRBJ2-3; the D is unclear. This CDR3 has 15 amino acids. In germline, CDR1 is SGDLS, CDR2 YYNGEE. The V gene lost 2 bases and the J gene lost 2 bases, with 12 bases spanning the gap. This CDR3 reads CASSVRAEFTDTQYF. The CDR3 nucleotides read TGTGCCAGCAGCGTCCGGGCGGAATTCACAGATACGCAGTATTTT.